The 12 T cell receptor beta chains below come from one sample, sequenced in a study of cytomegalovirus exposure and HLA in healthy donors. The PCR employed 60 Vbeta primers together with 13 Jbeta primers. Using immunoSEQ multiplex PCR, the repertoire was profiled, and TCRdb retains in-frame clones only, with some absent. Altogether under 130,000 clones are present, approximately 70% being singletons, with the ten largest covering roughly a tenth. The sequenced sample consisted of PBMCs. Receptors originate from a middle-aged man in good health and CMV-seropositive.

This chain links TRBV29-1 with TRBJ1-2; 7 bases match TRBD1. The germline V gene has CDR1 SQVTM and CDR2 ANQGSEA. The CDR3 is 12 residues long. J was trimmed by 8 bases and V by 4 bases; bases with no gene match: 7. CDR3 bases: TGCAGCGTTGGACAGGGATTAGTAGGCTACACCTTC. Its protein product is CSVGQGLVGYTF.

The chain employs TRBV11-3 and TRBJ2-2; D gene uncertain. The germline V gene encodes CDR1 SGHNT and CDR2 YENEEA. CDR3 size: 13 residues. V was clipped by 1 base and J by 6 bases, with 6 bases between them. The CDR3 loop reads CASSLGVPGELFF. In DNA form, the CDR3 reads TGTGCCAGCAGCTTAGGAGTCCCCGGGGAGCTGTTTTTT.

The genes are TRBV7-2 and TRBJ2-7, with D hard to call. Germline V gives CDR1 SGHTA, CDR2 FQGNSA. The CDR3 is 15 amino acids. The V gene lost 3 bases and the J gene lost 2 bases, with 14 bases spanning the gap. The CDR3, as DNA: TGTGCCAGCAGCTTTAGTACGAGCCCGACCTACGAGCAGTACTTC. Its translation: CASSFSTSPTYEQYF.

This clone was found a few times. The rearrangement uses TRBV5-5 and TRBJ2-1; D not resolved. V was clipped by 5 bases and J by 0 bases, with 18 bases between them. Germline lookup yields CDR1 SGHKS and CDR2 YYEKEE (reference sequence). CDR3 size: 17 residues. CDR3 residues: CASSPLSPPSSYNEQFF. DNA for the CDR3: TGTGCCAGCAGTCCACTTTCTCCGCCGAGCTCCTACAATGAGCAGTTCTTC.

The chain links TRBV27 to TRBJ1-2; weak D call: TRBD1 (6 bases). The CDR3 is 15 residues long. V lost 6 bases to trimming and J lost 0 bases, with 14 bases between them. CDR1 is MNHEY and CDR2 is SMNVEV in the germline V gene (reference sequence). CDR3: CASRPRQDTNYGYTF. The CDR3 DNA reads as TGTGCCAGCAGACCCAGACAGGATACTAACTATGGCTACACCTTC.

This chain connects TRBV11-2 to TRBJ2-5, with D possibly TRBD2 on 7 matching bases. CDR3 size: 18 residues. V was pared by 0 bases and J by 6 bases, with 23 bases between. Looked up from germline, CDR1 is SGHAT and CDR2 is FQNNGV. The CDR3 coding sequence is TGTGCCAGCAGCTTAGAAATTGGGGGGGCCCGGCAGGGGAAGACCCAGTACTTC. Its protein product is CASSLEIGGARQGKTQYF.

This rearrangement joins TRBV12-2 to TRBJ1-2; TRBD1 was called by the table and not checked on the DNA. TRBV12-2 is shown as a pseudogene. The CDR3 spans 16 residues. CDR3 protein: CASRLHTRQSTYGYTF. The CDR3 coding sequence is TGTGCAAGTCGCTTACACACCCGACAGAGCACCTATGGCTACACCTTC.

The chain employs TRBV5-1 and TRBJ1-2, with D perhaps matching TRBD1 (6 bases). The V gene lost 5 bases and the J gene lost 8 bases, with 16 bases spanning the gap. This CDR3 has 13 amino acids. Germline CDR1 is SGHRS and CDR2 is YFSETQ. Here the CDR3 reads CASRNPGDEGYTF. CDR3 bases: TGCGCCAGCAGGAACCCAGGGGACGAAGGCTACACCTTC.

The rearrangement joins TRBV7-9 to TRBJ2-6, with TRBD1 matching 8 bases. This CDR3 has 17 residues. Germline loops: CDR1 SEHNR, CDR2 FQNEAQ (reference sequence). V lost 6 bases, J lost 0 bases, and 7 bases stayed unmatched. The CDR3 loop reads CASSSPGTGSGANVLTF. The CDR3 DNA reads TGTGCCAGCAGTTCCCCCGGGACAGGCTCTGGGGCCAACGTCCTGACTTTC.

Turning to this clone: This CDR3 is also generated by other DNA sequences in the sample. The rearrangement joins TRBV5-1 to TRBJ2-7; 9 nucleotides align to TRBD2. V lost 0 bases to trimming and J lost 1 base; unmatched junction nucleotides: 2. Germline values: CDR1 SGHRS, CDR2 YFSETQ. The CDR3 extends over 15 amino acids. This CDR3 reads CASSLVLAGSYEQYF. CDR3 in DNA: TGCGCCAGCAGCTTGGTTCTAGCGGGATCCTACGAGCAGTACTTC.

The chain is built from TRBV5-6 and TRBJ1-2; 7 nucleotides line up with TRBD1. Germline CDR1 SGHDT, CDR2 YYEEEE. Trimming took 2 bases from V and 6 from J; bases not matched to a gene: 13. The CDR3 has 16 amino acids. CDR3 region: CASSLSGTTGSNGYTF. The CDR3 DNA reads TGTGCCAGCAGCTTATCGGGAACGACAGGGTCAAATGGCTACACCTTC. Full variable domain (missing parts from reference TRBV5-6 and TRBJ1-2): DAGVTQSPTHLIKTRGQQVTLRCSPKSGHDTVSWYQQALGQGPQFIFQYYEEEERQRGNFPDRFSGHQFPNYSSELNVNALLLGDSALYLCASSLSGTTGSNGYTFGSGTRLTVV.

The chain carries TRBV18 and TRBJ2-2; TRBD1 might be the D (6 bases). CDR3 size: 16 residues. Germline V CDR1 and CDR2: KGHSH, LQKENI. Trimming removed 1 base from V and 6 bases from J, with 15 bases in between. CDR3 amino acids: CASSPLTGFSSGELFF. The CDR3 DNA follows: TGTGCCAGCTCACCACTAACAGGGTTCTCGTCCGGGGAGCTGTTTTTT.